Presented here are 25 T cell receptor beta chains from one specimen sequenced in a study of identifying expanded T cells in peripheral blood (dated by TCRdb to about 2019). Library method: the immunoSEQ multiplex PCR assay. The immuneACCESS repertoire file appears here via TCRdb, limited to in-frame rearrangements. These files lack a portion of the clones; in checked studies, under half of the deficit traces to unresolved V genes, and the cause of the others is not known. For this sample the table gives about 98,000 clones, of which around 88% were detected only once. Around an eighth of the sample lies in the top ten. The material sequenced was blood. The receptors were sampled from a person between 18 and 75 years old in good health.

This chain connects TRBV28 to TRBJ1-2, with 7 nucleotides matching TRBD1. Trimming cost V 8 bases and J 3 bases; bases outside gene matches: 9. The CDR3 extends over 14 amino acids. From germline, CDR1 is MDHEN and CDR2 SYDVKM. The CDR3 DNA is TGTGCCAGCCAGGCTCCGGGACAGCACTATGGCTACACCTTC. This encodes CASQAPGQHYGYTF.

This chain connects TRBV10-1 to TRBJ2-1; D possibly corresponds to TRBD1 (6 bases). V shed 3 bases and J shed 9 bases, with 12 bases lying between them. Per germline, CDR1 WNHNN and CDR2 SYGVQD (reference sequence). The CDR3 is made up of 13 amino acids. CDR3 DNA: TGCGCCAGCAGTGAAGGGATACAGGGTGAGCAGTTCTTC. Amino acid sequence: CASSEGIQGEQFF.

The CDR3 loop is CASSRQGRDTQYF. CDR3 DNA sequence: TGTGCCAGCAGCCGACAGGGAAGAGATACGCAGTATTTT. The gene calls are TRBV5-6 and TRBJ2-3, with TRBD1 identical over 7 bases. Germline V lookup: CDR1 SGHDT, CDR2 YYEEEE. This CDR3 contains 13 residues. V dropped 4 bases and J dropped 5; count of bases not matched to a gene: 4.

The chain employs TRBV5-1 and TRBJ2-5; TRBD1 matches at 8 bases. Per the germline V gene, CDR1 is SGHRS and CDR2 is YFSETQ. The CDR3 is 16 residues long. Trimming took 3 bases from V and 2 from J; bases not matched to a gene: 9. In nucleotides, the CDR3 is TGCGCCAGCAGCTCACGGGGACAGGCTTCACAAGAGACCCAGTACTTC. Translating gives CASSSRGQASQETQYF.

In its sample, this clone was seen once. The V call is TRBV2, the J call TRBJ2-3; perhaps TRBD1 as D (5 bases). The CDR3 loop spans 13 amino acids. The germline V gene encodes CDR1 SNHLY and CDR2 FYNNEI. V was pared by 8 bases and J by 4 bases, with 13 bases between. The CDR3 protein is CASLGQGADTQYF. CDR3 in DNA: TGTGCCAGCTTAGGGCAGGGCGCAGATACGCAGTATTTT.

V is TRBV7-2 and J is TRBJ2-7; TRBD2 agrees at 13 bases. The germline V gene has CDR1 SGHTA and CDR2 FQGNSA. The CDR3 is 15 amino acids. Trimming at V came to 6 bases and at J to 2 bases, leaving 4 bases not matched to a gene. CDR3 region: CASRAGLAGTYEQYF. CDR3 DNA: TGTGCCAGCAGAGCGGGACTAGCGGGGACCTACGAGCAGTACTTC.

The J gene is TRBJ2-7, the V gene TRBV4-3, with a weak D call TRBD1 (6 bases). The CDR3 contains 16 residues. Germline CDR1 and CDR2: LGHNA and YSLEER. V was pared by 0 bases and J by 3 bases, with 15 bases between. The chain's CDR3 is CASSQDSTDSFYEQYF. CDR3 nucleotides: TGCGCCAGCAGCCAAGATTCTACGGACAGCTTCTACGAGCAGTACTTC.

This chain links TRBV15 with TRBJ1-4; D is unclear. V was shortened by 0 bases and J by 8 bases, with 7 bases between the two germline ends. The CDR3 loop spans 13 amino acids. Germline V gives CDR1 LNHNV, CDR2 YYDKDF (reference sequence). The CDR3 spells CATSRDHREKLFF. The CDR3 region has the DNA TGTGCCACCAGCAGAGATCACCGGGAAAAACTGTTTTTT.

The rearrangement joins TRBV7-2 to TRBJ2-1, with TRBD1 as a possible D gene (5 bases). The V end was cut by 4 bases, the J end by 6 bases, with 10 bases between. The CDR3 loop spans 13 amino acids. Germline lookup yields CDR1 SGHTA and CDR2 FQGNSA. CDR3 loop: CASSSARGNEQFF. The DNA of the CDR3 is TGTGCCAGCAGCTCGGCTAGGGGCAATGAGCAGTTCTTC.

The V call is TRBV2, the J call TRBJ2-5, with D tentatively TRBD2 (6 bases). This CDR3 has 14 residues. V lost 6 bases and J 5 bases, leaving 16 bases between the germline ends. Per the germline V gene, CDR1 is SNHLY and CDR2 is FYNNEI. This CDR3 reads CASRGDSQRETQYF. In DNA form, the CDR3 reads TGTGCCAGCAGGGGGGACTCACAGCGGGAGACCCAGTACTTC.

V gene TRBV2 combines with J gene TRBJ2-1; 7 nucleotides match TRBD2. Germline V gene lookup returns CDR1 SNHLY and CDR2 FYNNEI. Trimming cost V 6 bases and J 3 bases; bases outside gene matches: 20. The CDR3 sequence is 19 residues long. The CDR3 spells CASSVPAYAGAGDYNEQFF. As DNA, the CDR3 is TGTGCCAGCAGCGTTCCGGCCTACGCTGGGGCGGGAGACTACAATGAGCAGTTCTTC.

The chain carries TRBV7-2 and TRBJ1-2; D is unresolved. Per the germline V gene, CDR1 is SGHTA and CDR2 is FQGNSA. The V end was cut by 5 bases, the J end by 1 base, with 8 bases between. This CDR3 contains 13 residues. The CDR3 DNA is TGTGCCAGCAGCGAAGGAGTTAACTATGGCTACACCTTC. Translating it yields CASSEGVNYGYTF.

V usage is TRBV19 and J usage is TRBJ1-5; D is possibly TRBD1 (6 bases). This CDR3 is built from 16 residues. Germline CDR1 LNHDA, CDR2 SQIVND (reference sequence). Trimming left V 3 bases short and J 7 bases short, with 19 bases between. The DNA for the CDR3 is TGTGCCAGTAGTATTTTAATAGGACAGCGTTTACAGCCCCAGCATTTT. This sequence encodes CASSILIGQRLQPQHF.

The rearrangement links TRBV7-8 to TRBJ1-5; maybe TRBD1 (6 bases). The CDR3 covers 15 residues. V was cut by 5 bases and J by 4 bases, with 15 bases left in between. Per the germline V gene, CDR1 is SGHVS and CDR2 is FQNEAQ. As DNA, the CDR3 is TGTGCCAGCAGCCCCGAGGGGGGCGGGAATCAGCCCCAGCATTTT. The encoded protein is CASSPEGGGNQPQHF. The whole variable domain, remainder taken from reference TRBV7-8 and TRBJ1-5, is GAGVSQSPRYKVAKRGQDVALRCDPISGHVSLFWYQQALGQGPEFLTYFQNEAQLDKSGLPSDRFFAERPEGSVSTLKIQRTQQEDSAVYLCASSPEGGGNQPQHFGDGTRLSIL.

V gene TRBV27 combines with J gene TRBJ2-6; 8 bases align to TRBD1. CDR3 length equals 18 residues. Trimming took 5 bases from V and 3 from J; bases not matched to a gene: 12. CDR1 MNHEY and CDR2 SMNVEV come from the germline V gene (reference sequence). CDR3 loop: CASSLFVTGESGANVLTF. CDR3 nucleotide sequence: TGTGCCAGCAGTCTGTTTGTGACAGGGGAGAGTGGGGCCAACGTCCTGACTTTC.

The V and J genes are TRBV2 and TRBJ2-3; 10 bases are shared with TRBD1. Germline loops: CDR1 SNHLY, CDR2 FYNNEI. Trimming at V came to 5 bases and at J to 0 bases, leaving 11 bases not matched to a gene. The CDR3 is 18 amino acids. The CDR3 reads CASSSGTGEFSSTDTQYF. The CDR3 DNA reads TGTGCCAGCAGTTCCGGGACAGGGGAATTCTCTAGCACAGATACGCAGTATTTT.

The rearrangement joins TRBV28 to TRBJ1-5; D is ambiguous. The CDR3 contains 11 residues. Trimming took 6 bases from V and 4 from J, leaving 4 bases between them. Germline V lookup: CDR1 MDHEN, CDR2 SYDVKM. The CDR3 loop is CASRQNQPQHF. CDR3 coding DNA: TGTGCCAGCAGACAAAATCAGCCCCAGCATTTT.

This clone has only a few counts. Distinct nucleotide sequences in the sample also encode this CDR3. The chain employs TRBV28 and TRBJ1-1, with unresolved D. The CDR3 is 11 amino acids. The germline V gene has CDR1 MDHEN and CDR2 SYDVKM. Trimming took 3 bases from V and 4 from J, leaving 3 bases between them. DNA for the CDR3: TGTGCCAGCAGTTTGTCCACTGAAGCTTTCTTT. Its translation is CASSLSTEAFF.

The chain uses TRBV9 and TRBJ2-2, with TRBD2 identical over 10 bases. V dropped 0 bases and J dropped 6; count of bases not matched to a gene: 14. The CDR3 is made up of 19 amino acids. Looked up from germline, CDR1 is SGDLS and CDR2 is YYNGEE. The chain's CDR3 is CASSVAGRAGGPYPGELFF. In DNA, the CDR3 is TGTGCCAGCAGCGTAGCAGGTCGAGCGGGGGGGCCTTACCCCGGGGAGCTGTTTTTT.

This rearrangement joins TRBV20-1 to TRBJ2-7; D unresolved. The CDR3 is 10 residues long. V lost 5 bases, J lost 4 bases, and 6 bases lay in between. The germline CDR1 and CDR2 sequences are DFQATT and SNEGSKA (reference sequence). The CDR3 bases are TGCAGTGCTCTCAGATACGAGCAGTACTTC. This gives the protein CSALRYEQYF.

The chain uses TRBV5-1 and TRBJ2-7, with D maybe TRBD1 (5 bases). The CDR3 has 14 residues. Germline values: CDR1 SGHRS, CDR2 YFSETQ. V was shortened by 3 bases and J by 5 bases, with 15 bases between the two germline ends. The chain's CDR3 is CASSSRQLGDEQYF. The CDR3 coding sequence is TGCGCCAGCAGCTCCAGACAGTTAGGCGACGAGCAGTACTTC.

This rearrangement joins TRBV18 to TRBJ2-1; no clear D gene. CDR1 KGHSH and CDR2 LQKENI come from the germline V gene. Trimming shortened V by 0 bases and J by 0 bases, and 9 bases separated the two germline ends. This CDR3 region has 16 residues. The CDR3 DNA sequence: TGTGCCAGCTCACCACCGTCAATTAGCTCCTACAATGAGCAGTTCTTC. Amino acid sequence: CASSPPSISSYNEQFF.

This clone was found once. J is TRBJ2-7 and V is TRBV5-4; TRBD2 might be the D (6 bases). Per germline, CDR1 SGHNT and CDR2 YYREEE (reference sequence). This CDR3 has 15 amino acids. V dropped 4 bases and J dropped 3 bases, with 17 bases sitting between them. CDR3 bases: TGTGCCAGCAGCCCTGACTCAGCGGGCCACTACGAGCAGTACTTC. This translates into CASSPDSAGHYEQYF. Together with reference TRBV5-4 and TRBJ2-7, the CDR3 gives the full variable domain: ETGVTQSPTHLIKTRGQQVTLRCSSQSGHNTVSWYQQALGQGPQFIFQYYREEENGRGNFPPRFSGLQFPNYSSELNVNALELDDSALYLCASSPDSAGHYEQYFGPGTRLTVT.

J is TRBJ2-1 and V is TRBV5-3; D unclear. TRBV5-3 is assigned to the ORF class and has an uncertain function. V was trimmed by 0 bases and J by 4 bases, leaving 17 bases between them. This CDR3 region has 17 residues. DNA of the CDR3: TGTGCCAGAAGCTTGGAAGGACCTGCATCCTATTACAATGAGCAGTTCTTC. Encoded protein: CARSLEGPASYYNEQFF.

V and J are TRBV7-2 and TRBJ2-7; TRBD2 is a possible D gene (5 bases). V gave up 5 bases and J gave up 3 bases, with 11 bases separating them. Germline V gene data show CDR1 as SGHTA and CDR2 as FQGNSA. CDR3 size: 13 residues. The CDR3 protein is CASSPPGSYEQYF. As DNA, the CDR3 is TGTGCCAGCAGCCCCCCGGGGAGCTACGAGCAGTACTTC.